The clone carrying this T cell receptor beta chain qualifies as medium-sized (0.01 to 0.1%). As yet, its antigen is unknown. The data originate from a study of T-cell reconstitution after alpha-beta-depleted transplantation in children. Overall study results and limits: It was reported that alpha-beta T cells came from several hundred expanded graft clones (about two months after transplant). It was newly produced T cells that mostly accounted for T-cell counts and diversity one year after transplant. Diversity of TCRbeta at day 60 was high in some patients, arising from surviving recipient T cells and thymic progenitors.

It was with unique molecular identifiers that the TCRbeta library was prepared. TCRdb called the PCR reads again in MiXCR, with one record for every CDR3 protein. The sample has about 260,000 distinct CDR3 sequences; just under 8.5% are singletons. The source material was PBMCs, mostly from graft donor cells, sampled 180 days after TCRalphabeta/CD19-depleted stem cell transplant. This TCR was recovered from a male patient younger than 18 who had a stem cell transplant for acute lymphoblastic leukemia, so the T cells may come from the graft donor.

The CDR3 here is CSAREEGYTEAFF. The CDR3 region has the DNA TGCAGTGCTAGAGAGGAGGGGTACACTGAAGCTTTCTTT. The chain carries TRBV20-1 and TRBJ1-1; D might be TRBD1 (5 bases). Trimming left V 0 bases short and J 3 bases short, with 8 bases between. This CDR3 is 13 amino acids long. CDR1 and CDR2 (germline): DFQATT, SNEGSKA (reference sequence).